The 25 T cell receptor beta chains below were found in one sample sequenced in a study of shared clonotypes between healthy human individuals (dated by TCRdb to 2020 to 2022). Preparation of the library involved the immunoSEQ multiplex PCR assay. TCRdb provides this immuneACCESS table in a form limited to in-frame rearrangements. Some clones are lacking; in checked studies, under half of them reflect an unresolved V gene, and why the rest are absent is not known. This sample has some 360,000 clones in its table, and less than 75% of those were observed once. Roughly a tenth of the sample is held by the ten biggest clonotypes. Sequencing input: memory CD4+ T cells sorted from blood. Read against the paper, the sample's cell subset or site label means: CD45RA-negative fraction. The receptors shown here come from a man younger than 40 in good health.

The chain combines TRBV5-1 with TRBJ2-7; TRBD2 matches 7 bases. The CDR3 is 14 amino acids. V lost 5 bases to trimming and J lost 3 bases; unmatched junction nucleotides: 8. CDR1 and CDR2 from the germline V gene are SGHRS and YFSETQ. The chain's CDR3 is CASRDLGGSYEQYF. The CDR3 nucleotides read TGCGCCAGCAGGGATTTGGGCGGGAGCTACGAGCAGTACTTC.

This chain uses TRBV6-5 with TRBJ2-7, with 8 bases aligning to TRBD1. The V and J ends lost 5 bases and 3 bases, in that order; junction bases with no gene match: 3. The CDR3 is 13 amino acids. Looked up from germline, CDR1 is MNHEY and CDR2 is SVGAGI. CDR3 residues: CASSRQGNYEQYF. CDR3 nucleotide sequence: TGTGCCAGCAGTCGACAGGGGAACTACGAGCAGTACTTC.

The sample holds one count of this clone. This chain uses TRBV2 with TRBJ2-1; tentative D call: TRBD2 (6 bases). CDR1 and CDR2 (germline): SNHLY, FYNNEI. Between the trimmed V and J ends, which lost 11 bases and 1 base, there was a span of 21 bases. CDR3 size: 16 residues. The chain's CDR3 is CAGPRGRSVSYNEQFF. Here the CDR3 DNA reads TGTGCCGGACCACGGGGGAGGTCAGTATCCTACAATGAGCAGTTCTTC. The full variable domain, in which reference TRBV2 and TRBJ2-1 provide the parts outside the CDR3, is EPEVTQTPSHQVTQMGQEVILRCVPISNHLYFYWYRQILGQKVEFLVSFYNNEISEKSEIFDDQFSVERPDGSNFTLKIRSTKLEDSAMYFCAGPRGRSVSYNEQFFGPGTRLTVL.

The sample holds a few counts of this clone. V usage is TRBV30 and J usage is TRBJ1-2; 7 bases are a match to TRBD1. CDR1 is GTSNPN, CDR2 SVGIG, per germline (reference sequence). The CDR3 consists of 12 residues. After removal of 4 bases from V and 8 bases from J, the junction contained 7 bases not matched to a gene. The CDR3: CAWKTGSGGYTF. DNA of the CDR3: TGTGCCTGGAAGACAGGGAGTGGCGGCTACACCTTC.

The chain recombines TRBV27 with TRBJ2-7, with D tentatively TRBD1 (6 bases). The V end lost 2 bases, the J end lost 5 bases, and 16 bases lay between the germline ends. Germline values: CDR1 MNHEY, CDR2 SMNVEV (reference sequence). This CDR3 is 15 amino acids long. The CDR3 spells CASSLVELGTNEQYF. CDR3 sequence (DNA): TGTGCCAGCAGTTTAGTCGAATTGGGGACAAACGAGCAGTACTTC.

The sample holds a few counts of this clone. The chain is built from TRBV18 and TRBJ1-1; the D is unclear. With 1 base removed from V and 5 bases from J, the gap between germline ends came to 5 bases. The germline CDR1 and CDR2 sequences are KGHSH and LQKENI. The CDR3 contains 12 residues. The CDR3 sequence is CASSPRETEAFF. DNA of the CDR3: TGTGCCAGCTCACCACGGGAGACTGAAGCTTTCTTT.

This clone was seen once. The V gene is TRBV5-1, the J gene TRBJ1-1, with D possibly TRBD1 on 5 matching bases. V lost 1 base and J 5 bases, leaving 12 bases between the germline ends. This CDR3 contains 14 residues. CDR1 and CDR2 from the germline V gene are SGHRS and YFSETQ. CDR3 loop: CASSLSGSGTEAFF. The CDR3 DNA sequence: TGCGCCAGCAGCTTGTCAGGGTCAGGTACTGAAGCTTTCTTT.

The chain links TRBV14 to TRBJ2-7, with D perhaps TRBD2 (7 bases). Germline V gene data show CDR1 as SGHDN and CDR2 as FVKESK. With 1 base removed from V and 2 bases from J, the gap between germline ends came to 12 bases. The CDR3 length is 15 residues. The CDR3 here is CASSQVRGGAYEQYF. DNA for the CDR3: TGTGCCAGCAGCCAAGTGAGAGGGGGGGCCTACGAGCAGTACTTC.

This chain uses TRBV6-5 with TRBJ2-3; a weak D match, TRBD2 (5 bases). V was trimmed by 8 bases and J by 3 bases, leaving 18 bases between them. The V gene's germline CDR1 is MNHEY and CDR2 SVGAGI. The CDR3 spans 15 residues. The CDR3 loop reads CASRGKGGPTDTQYF. CDR3 DNA: TGTGCCAGCCGGGGAAAGGGCGGCCCTACAGATACGCAGTATTTT.

To note about this clone: Other DNA sequences in the same sample also yield this CDR3. The chain has TRBV7-9 and TRBJ1-2; D is ambiguous. Germline V gives CDR1 SEHNR, CDR2 FQNEAQ (reference sequence). The CDR3 has 14 residues. Trimming shortened V by 3 bases and J by 2 bases, and 10 bases separated the two germline ends. The CDR3, as DNA: TGTGCCAGCAGCTTCAGTACCGGCAACTATGGCTACACCTTC. Translation gives CASSFSTGNYGYTF.

The chain is built from TRBV4-3 and TRBJ1-6; tentatively, D is TRBD1 (5 bases). Trimming pared 0 bases from V and 10 bases from J, leaving 7 bases between. This CDR3 region has 13 residues. CDR1 and CDR2 (germline): LGHNA, YSLEER. The CDR3 DNA reads as TGCGCCAGCAGCCAAGACGAGGGGTCACCCCTCCACTTT. Encoded protein: CASSQDEGSPLHF.

This clone was counted once. The V call is TRBV29-1, the J call TRBJ1-1; weak D call: TRBD1 (6 bases). V was clipped by 3 bases and J by 4 bases, with 21 bases between them. This CDR3 contains 16 residues. CDR1 and CDR2 from the germline V gene are SQVTM and ANQGSEA. The CDR3 DNA is TGCAGCGTTGAGGGCGGGCGGGGGCATATTGTCACTGAAGCTTTCTTT. Translation gives CSVEGGRGHIVTEAFF.

The rearrangement joins TRBV29-1 to TRBJ1-1; tentatively, D is TRBD1 (5 bases). The CDR3 has 12 residues. Germline V gene data show CDR1 as SQVTM and CDR2 as ANQGSEA. V dropped 7 bases and J dropped 4 bases, with 13 bases sitting between them. The DNA of the CDR3 is TGCAGCGGGGGGGGAACTAGCACTGAAGCTTTCTTT. Its protein product is CSGGGTSTEAFF.

The chain uses TRBV4-1 and TRBJ2-3; 10 bases are shared with TRBD2. V lost 0 bases, J lost 4 bases, and 10 bases stayed unmatched. The CDR3 sequence is 18 residues long. Germline CDR1 is MGHRA and CDR2 is YSYEKL. CDR3 nucleotides: TGCGCCAGCAGCCAAGATAGGTGGCAGCTAGCGGGAGCAGATACGCAGTATTTT. It translates to CASSQDRWQLAGADTQYF.

As concerns this clone: Other DNA sequences in this sample translate to the same CDR3. The chain combines TRBV29-1 with TRBJ2-5, with D possibly matching TRBD2 (6 bases). V lost 7 bases to trimming and J lost 3 bases, with 6 bases between them. CDR1 SQVTM and CDR2 ANQGSEA come from the germline V gene. This CDR3 spans 10 amino acids. The CDR3 DNA sequence: TGCAGCGGGGGGGAAGAGACCCAGTACTTC. As protein: CSGGEETQYF.

The chain links TRBV27 to TRBJ2-3; TRBD1 matches 7 bases. CDR1 is MNHEY, CDR2 SMNVEV, per germline (reference sequence). The trim removed 2 bases at V and 1 base at J, leaving 6 bases unmatched. This CDR3 is built from 16 residues. The CDR3 is CASSLRTGGRTDTQYF. The CDR3 nucleotides are TGTGCCAGCAGTTTAAGGACAGGTGGGCGCACAGATACGCAGTATTTT.

The chain combines TRBV5-1 with TRBJ2-2; D is undetermined. The CDR3 is made up of 13 amino acids. Germline values: CDR1 SGHRS, CDR2 YFSETQ. V was cut by 5 bases and J by 3 bases, with 8 bases left in between. CDR3 sequence reads: CASSPSDTGELFF. The CDR3 bases are TGCGCCAGCAGTCCGAGTGACACCGGGGAGCTGTTTTTT.

The V call is TRBV9, the J call TRBJ2-2; D not certain. The CDR3 contains 14 residues. V shed 2 bases and J shed 6 bases, with 11 bases lying between them. From germline, CDR1 is SGDLS and CDR2 YYNGEE. CDR3 coding DNA: TGTGCCAGCAGCGTCGTCGGCGAGGCCGGGGAGCTGTTTTTT. Encoded protein: CASSVVGEAGELFF.

On this clone: One junction end does not reproduce the germline sequence, and a read error may be involved. The genes are TRBV4-3 and TRBJ1-5, with D unresolved. The CDR3 length is 16 residues. Germline V gene lookup returns CDR1 LGHNA and CDR2 YSLEER. CDR3 coding DNA: TGCGCCAGCAGCCAAGTGGCAGCCAGGCCCAATGAGCCCCAGCATTTT. It specifies CASSQVAARPNEPQHF.

The chain uses TRBV4-1 and TRBJ2-3, with 8 bases matching TRBD1. J lost 3 bases, V lost 2 bases, and 4 bases had no gene match. Looked up from germline, CDR1 is MGHRA and CDR2 is YSYEKL. The CDR3 is 15 amino acids. CDR3 DNA sequence: TGCGCCAGCAGCCAATTCAGGGGGCCTACAGATACGCAGTATTTT. This gives the protein CASSQFRGPTDTQYF.

The chain has TRBV7-3 and TRBJ2-1; unclear D gene. From germline, CDR1 is SGHTA and CDR2 FQGTGA. The CDR3 is made up of 13 amino acids. Deletions cut 1 base from V and 4 bases from J, with 5 bases between. CDR3 protein: CASSLNSYNEQFF. CDR3 nucleotide sequence: TGTGCCAGCAGCTTAAACTCGTACAATGAGCAGTTCTTC.

The CDR3 sequence is CASGFMNTEAFF. DNA of the CDR3: TGTGCCAGCGGTTTCATGAACACTGAAGCTTTCTTT. The chain is built from TRBV6-5 and TRBJ1-1, with D hard to call. The CDR3 totals 12 residues. The V end was cut by 8 bases, the J end by 0 bases, with 7 bases between. Germline V gene sequence: CDR1 MNHEY, CDR2 SVGAGI.

The chain links TRBV19 to TRBJ2-5; a weak D match, TRBD1 (5 bases). From germline, CDR1 is LNHDA and CDR2 SQIVND (reference sequence). The V and J ends lost 7 bases and 7 bases respectively, with 28 bases between them. The CDR3 contains 17 residues. This CDR3 reads CASITYHQGPPEGTQYF. The CDR3 coding sequence is TGTGCCAGTATAACGTATCATCAGGGCCCTCCTGAAGGGACCCAGTACTTC.

The chain carries TRBV30 and TRBJ1-2; D uncertain. Germline CDR1 reads GTSNPN; CDR2 reads SVGIG (reference sequence). There are 12 residues in the CDR3. V lost 3 bases to trimming and J lost 8 bases, with 13 bases between them. CDR3 amino acids: CAWRPEPLGYTF. CDR3 DNA sequence: TGTGCCTGGAGGCCGGAGCCCCTCGGCTACACCTTC. Full variable domain (missing parts from reference TRBV30 and TRBJ1-2): SQTIHQWPATLVQPVGSPLSLECTVEGTSNPNLYWYRQAAGRGLQLLFYSVGIGQISSEVPQNLSASRPQDRQFILSSKKLLLSDSGFYLCAWRPEPLGYTFGSGTRLTVV.

The chain combines TRBV27 with TRBJ1-3; D is uncertain. Trimming left V 7 bases short and J 0 bases short, with 10 bases between. CDR3 length: 14 amino acids. Germline lookup yields CDR1 MNHEY and CDR2 SMNVEV (reference sequence). CDR3 sequence reads: CASNGTHSGNTIYF. The CDR3 nucleotides are TGTGCCAGCAACGGAACCCACTCTGGAAACACCATATATTTT.